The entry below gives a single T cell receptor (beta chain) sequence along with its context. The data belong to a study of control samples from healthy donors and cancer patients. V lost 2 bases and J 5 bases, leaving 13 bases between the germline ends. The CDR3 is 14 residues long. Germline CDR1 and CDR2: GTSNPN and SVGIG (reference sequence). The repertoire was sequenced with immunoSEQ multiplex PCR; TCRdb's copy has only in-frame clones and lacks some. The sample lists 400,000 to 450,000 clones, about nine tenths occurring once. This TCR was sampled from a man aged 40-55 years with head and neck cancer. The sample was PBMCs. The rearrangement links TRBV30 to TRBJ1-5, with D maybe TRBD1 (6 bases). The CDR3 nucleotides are TGTGCCTGGAGTACCGGGACATTAGATCAGCCCCAGCATTTT. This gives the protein CAWSTGTLDQPQHF. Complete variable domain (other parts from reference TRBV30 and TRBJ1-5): SQTIHQWPATLVQPVGSPLSLECTVEGTSNPNLYWYRQAAGRGLQLLFYSVGIGQISSEVPQNLSASRPQDRQFILSSKKLLLSDSGFYLCAWSTGTLDQPQHFGDGTRLSIL.